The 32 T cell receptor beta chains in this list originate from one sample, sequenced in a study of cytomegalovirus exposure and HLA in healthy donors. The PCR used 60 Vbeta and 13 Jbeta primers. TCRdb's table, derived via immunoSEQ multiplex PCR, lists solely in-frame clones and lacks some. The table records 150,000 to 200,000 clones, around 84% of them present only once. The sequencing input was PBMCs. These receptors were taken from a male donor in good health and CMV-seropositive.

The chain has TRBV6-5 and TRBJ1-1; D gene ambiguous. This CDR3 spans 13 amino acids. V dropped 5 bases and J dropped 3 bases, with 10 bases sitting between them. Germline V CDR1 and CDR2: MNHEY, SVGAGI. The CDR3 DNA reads TGTGCCAGCAGTGAGCGGAGGGACACTGAAGCTTTCTTT. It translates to CASSERRDTEAFF.

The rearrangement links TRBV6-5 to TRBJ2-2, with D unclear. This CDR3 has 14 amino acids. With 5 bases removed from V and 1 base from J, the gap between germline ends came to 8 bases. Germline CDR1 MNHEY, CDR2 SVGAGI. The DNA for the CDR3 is TGTGCCAGCAGTCTTAGCAGGAACACCGGGGAGCTGTTTTTT. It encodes CASSLSRNTGELFF.

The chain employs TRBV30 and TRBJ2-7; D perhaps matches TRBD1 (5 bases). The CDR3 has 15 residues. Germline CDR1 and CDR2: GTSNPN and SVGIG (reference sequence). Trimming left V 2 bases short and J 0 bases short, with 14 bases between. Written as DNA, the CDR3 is TGTGCCTGGAGTTCAAAGGGGCAACCCTCCTACGAGCAGTACTTC. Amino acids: CAWSSKGQPSYEQYF.

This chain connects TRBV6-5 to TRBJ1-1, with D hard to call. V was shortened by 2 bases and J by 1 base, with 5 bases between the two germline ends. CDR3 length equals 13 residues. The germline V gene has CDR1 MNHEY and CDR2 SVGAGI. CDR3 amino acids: CASSYLPNTEAFF. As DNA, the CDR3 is TGTGCCAGCAGTTACCTCCCGAACACTGAAGCTTTCTTT.

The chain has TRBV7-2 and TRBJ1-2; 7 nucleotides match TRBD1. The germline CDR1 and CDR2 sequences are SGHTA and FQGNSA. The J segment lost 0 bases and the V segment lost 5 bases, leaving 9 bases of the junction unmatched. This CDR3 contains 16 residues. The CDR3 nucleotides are TGTGCCAGCAGCACTCAGGGGGGCCAGGCTAACTATGGCTACACCTTC. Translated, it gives CASSTQGGQANYGYTF.

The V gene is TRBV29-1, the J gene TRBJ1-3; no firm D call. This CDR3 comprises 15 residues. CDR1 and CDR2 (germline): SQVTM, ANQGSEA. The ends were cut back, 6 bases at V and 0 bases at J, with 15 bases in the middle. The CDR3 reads CSVSAKGSSGNTIYF. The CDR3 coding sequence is TGCAGCGTCTCCGCCAAAGGGAGCTCTGGAAACACCATATATTTT.

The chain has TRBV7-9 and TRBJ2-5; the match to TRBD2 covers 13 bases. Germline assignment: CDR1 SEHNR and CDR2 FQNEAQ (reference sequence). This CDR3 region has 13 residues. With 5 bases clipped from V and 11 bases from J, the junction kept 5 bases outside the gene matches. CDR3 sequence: CASSLGLAGAQYF. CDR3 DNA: TGTGCCAGCAGCCTCGGACTAGCGGGAGCACAGTACTTC.

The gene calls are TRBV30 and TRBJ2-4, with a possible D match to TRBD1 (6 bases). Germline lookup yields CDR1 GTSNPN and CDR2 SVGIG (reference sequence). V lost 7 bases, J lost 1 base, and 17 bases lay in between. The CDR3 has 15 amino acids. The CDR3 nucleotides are TGTGCCTACCAGGGGTCCCTAAGGGCCAAAAACATTCAGTACTTC. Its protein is CAYQGSLRAKNIQYF.

The CDR3 here is CASSLGLLSYEQYF. The CDR3 DNA is TGTGCCAGCAGCCTGGGACTACTTTCCTACGAGCAGTACTTC. The J gene is TRBJ2-5, the V gene TRBV28; TRBD2 matches 7 bases. The end of the DNA fits TRBJ2-7 better, so the J call may be wrong. Germline CDR1 and CDR2: MDHEN and SYDVKM. The CDR3 contains 14 residues.

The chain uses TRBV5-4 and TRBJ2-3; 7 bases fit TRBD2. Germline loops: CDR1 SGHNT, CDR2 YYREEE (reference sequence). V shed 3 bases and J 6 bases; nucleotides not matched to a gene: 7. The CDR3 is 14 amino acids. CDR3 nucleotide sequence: TGTGCCAGCAGCTGGGACCAAGCGGGGGATACGCAGTATTTT. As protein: CASSWDQAGDTQYF.

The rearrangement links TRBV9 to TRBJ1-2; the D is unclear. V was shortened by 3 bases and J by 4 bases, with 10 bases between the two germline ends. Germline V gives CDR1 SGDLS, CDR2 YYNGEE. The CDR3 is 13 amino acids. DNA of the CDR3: TGTGCCAGCAGCGCAGACATCCGCTATGGCTACACCTTC. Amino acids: CASSADIRYGYTF.

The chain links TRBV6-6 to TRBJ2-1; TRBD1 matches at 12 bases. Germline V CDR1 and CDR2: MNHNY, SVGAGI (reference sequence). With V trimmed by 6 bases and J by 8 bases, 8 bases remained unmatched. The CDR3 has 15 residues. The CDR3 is CASRLRDRGRDEQFF. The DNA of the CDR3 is TGTGCCAGCAGATTACGGGACAGGGGGCGCGATGAGCAGTTCTTC.

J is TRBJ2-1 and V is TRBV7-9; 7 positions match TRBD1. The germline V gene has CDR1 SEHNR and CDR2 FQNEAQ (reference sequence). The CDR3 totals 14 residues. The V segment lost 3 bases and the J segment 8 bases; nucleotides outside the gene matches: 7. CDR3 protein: CASSLTTGKDEQFF. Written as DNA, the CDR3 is TGTGCCAGCAGCTTGACGACAGGGAAGGATGAGCAGTTCTTC. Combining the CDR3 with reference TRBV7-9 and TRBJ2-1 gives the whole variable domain DTGVSQNPRHKITKRGQNVTFRCDPISEHNRLYWYRQTLGQGPEFLTYFQNEAQLEKSRLLSDRFSAERPKGSFSTLEIQRTEQGDSAMYLCASSLTTGKDEQFFGPGTRLTVL.

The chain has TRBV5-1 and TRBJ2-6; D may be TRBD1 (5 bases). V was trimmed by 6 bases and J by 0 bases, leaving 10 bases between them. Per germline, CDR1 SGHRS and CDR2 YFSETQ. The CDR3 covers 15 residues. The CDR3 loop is CASTDSLSGANVLTF. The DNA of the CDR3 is TGCGCCAGCACAGACAGCCTCTCTGGGGCCAACGTCCTGACTTTC.

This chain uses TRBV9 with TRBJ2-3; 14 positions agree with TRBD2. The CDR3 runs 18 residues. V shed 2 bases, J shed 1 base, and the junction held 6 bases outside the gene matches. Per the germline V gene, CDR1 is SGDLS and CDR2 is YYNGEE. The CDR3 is CASSVGTSGSLGTDTQYF. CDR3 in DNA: TGTGCCAGCAGCGTGGGGACTAGCGGGAGTCTGGGCACAGATACGCAGTATTTT.

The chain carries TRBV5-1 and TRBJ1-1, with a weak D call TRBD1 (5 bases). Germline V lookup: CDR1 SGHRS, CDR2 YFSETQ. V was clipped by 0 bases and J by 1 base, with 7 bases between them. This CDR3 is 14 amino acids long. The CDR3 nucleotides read TGCGCCAGCAGCTTGGAGGGGTGGAACACTGAAGCTTTCTTT. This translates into CASSLEGWNTEAFF.

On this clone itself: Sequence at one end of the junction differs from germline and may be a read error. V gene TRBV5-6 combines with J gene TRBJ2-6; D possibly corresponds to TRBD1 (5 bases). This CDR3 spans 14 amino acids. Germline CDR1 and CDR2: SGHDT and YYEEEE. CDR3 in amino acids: CASSLDSGANGLTF. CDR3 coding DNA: TGTGCCAGCAGCTTGGACTCTGGGGCCAACGGCCTGACTTTC. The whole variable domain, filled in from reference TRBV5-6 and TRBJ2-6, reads DAGVTQSPTHLIKTRGQQVTLRCSPKSGHDTVSWYQQALGQGPQFIFQYYEEEERQRGNFPDRFSGHQFPNYSSELNVNALLLGDSALYLCASSLDSGANGLTFGAGSRLTVL.

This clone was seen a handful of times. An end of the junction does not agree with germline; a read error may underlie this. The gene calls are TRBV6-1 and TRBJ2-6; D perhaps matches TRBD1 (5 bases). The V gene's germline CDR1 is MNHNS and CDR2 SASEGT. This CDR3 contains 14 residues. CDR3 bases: TGTGCCAGCAGTCAGGGATATGGGGCCAACGGCCTGACTTTC. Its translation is CASSQGYGANGLTF.

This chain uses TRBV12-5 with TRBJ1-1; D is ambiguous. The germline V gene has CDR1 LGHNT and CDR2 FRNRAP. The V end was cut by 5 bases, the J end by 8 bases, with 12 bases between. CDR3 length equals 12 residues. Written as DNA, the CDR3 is TGTGCTAGTGGTCCCTACGAGGGAGAAGCTTTCTTT. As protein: CASGPYEGEAFF.

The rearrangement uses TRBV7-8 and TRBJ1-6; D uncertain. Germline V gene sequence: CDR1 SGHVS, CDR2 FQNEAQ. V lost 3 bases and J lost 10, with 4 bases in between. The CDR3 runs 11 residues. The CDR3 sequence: CASSFGSPLHF. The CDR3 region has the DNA TGTGCCAGCAGCTTCGGGTCACCCCTCCACTTT. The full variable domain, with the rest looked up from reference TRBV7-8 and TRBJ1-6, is GAGVSQSPRYKVAKRGQDVALRCDPISGHVSLFWYQQALGQGPEFLTYFQNEAQLDKSGLPSDRFFAERPEGSVSTLKIQRTQQEDSAVYLCASSFGSPLHFGNGTRLTVT.

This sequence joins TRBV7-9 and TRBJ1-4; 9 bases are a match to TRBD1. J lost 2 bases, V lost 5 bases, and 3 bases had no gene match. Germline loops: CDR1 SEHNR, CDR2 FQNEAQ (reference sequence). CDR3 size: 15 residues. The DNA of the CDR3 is TGTGCCAGCAGCCCCGGACAGGGGACTAATGAAAAACTGTTTTTT. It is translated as CASSPGQGTNEKLFF.

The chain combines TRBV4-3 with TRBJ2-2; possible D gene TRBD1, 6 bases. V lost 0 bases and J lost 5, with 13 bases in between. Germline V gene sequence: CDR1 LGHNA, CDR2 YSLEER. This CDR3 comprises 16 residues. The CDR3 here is CASSQDTGLETGELFF. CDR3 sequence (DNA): TGCGCCAGCAGCCAAGACACAGGGTTGGAAACCGGGGAGCTGTTTTTT.

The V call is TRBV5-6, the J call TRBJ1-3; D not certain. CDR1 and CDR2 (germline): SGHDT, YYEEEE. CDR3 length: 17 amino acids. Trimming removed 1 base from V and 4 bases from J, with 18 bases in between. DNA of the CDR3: TGTGCCAGCAGCTTGCACCCGGGGAACGTGAAAGGAAACACCATATATTTT. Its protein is CASSLHPGNVKGNTIYF.

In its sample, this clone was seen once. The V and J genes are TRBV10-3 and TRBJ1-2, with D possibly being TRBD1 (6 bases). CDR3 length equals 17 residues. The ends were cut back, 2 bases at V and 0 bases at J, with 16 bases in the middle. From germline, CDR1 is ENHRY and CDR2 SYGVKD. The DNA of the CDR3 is TGTGCCATCAGTGAGCCCGGACAGCCATCGTCTAACTATGGCTACACCTTC. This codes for CAISEPGQPSSNYGYTF.

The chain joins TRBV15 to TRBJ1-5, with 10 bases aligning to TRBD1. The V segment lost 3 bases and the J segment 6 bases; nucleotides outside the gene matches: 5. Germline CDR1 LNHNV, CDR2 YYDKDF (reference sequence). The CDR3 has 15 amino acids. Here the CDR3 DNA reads TGTGCCACCAGCAGCGACAGGGGGCTTTCTCAGCCCCAGCATTTT. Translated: CATSSDRGLSQPQHF.

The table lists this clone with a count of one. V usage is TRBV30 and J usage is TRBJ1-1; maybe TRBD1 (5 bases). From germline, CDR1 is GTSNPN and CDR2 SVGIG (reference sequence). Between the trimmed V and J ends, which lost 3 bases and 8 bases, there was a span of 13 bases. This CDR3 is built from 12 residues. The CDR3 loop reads CAWSPGQGEAFF. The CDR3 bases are TGTGCCTGGAGCCCTGGGCAGGGCGAAGCTTTCTTT.

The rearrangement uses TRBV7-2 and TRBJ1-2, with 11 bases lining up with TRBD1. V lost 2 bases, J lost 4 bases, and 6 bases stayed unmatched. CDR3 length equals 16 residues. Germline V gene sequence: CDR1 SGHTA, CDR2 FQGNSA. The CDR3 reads CASSLTSGTGGYGYTF. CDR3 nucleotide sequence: TGTGCCAGCAGCTTAACCTCCGGGACAGGGGGCTATGGCTACACCTTC.

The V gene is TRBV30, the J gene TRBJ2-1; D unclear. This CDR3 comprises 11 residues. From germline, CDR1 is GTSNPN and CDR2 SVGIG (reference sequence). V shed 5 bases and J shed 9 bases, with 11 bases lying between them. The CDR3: CAWETHSEQFF. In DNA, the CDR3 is TGTGCCTGGGAGACGCACAGTGAGCAGTTCTTC.

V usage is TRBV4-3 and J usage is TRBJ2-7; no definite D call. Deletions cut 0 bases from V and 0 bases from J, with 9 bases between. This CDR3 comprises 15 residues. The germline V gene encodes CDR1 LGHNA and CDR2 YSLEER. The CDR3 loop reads CASSQDSGFSYEQYF. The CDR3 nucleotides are TGCGCCAGCAGCCAAGACTCAGGCTTCTCCTACGAGCAGTACTTC.

The CDR3 reads CASSPSARGNTEAFF. CDR3 DNA: TGTGCCAGCTCACCAAGTGCCAGAGGGAACACTGAAGCTTTCTTT. This chain uses TRBV18 with TRBJ1-1; D unresolved. The ends were cut back, 2 bases at V and 1 base at J, with 11 bases in the middle. The germline V gene encodes CDR1 KGHSH and CDR2 LQKENI. CDR3 length: 15 amino acids.

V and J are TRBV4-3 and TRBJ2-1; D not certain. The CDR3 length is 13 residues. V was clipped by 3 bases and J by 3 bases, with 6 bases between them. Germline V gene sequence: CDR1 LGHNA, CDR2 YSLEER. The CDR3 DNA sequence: TGCGCCAGCAGCCAGTCGGGCTACAATGAGCAGTTCTTC. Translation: CASSQSGYNEQFF.

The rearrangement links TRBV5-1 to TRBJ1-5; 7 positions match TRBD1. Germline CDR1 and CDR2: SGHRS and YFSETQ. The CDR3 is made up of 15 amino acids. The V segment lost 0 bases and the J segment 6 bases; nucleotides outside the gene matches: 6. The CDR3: CASSLEGGIGQPQHF. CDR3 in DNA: TGCGCCAGCAGCTTGGAAGGGGGCATTGGTCAGCCCCAGCATTTT.